This TCR beta chain was sequenced for a study of breast tumors, draining lymph nodes, adjacent tissues. Germline loops: CDR1 SGHVS, CDR2 FQNEAQ. The CDR3 length is 13 residues. TCRdb called the multiplex PCR reads again in MiXCR, with one record for every CDR3 protein. The sample records around 12,000 distinct CDR3 sequences, roughly three quarters being singletons. This sequence joins TRBV7-8 and TRBJ1-2, with TRBD1 matching over 7 bases. This clonotype was sampled from a female donor with breast cancer. Some clones in this sample may be carry-over from other donors' samples. The sample was tumor-adjacent breast tissue. The CDR3 bases are TGTGCATCCTCCTGGGAACGGGACAGTGGCTACACCTTC. This sequence encodes CASSWERDSGYTF.